These 21 T cell receptor beta chains were all obtained from the same sample, sequenced in a study of regulatory dendritic cells for organ transplantation. Sequenced by immunoSEQ multiplex PCR; TCRdb stores in-frame clones only, minus some. Of roughly 30,000 clones detected, more than 70% appear once; the ten largest clones hold over 0.35%. Sequencing input: naive CD8+ T cells from blood. Indicated subset: CD45RA+ naive T cells. The receptors stem from a human donor in good health.

V gene TRBV9 combines with J gene TRBJ2-3; D perhaps matches TRBD1 (5 bases). This CDR3 region has 15 residues. CDR1 SGDLS and CDR2 YYNGEE come from the germline V gene. Trimming pared 4 bases from V and 5 bases from J, leaving 17 bases between. CDR3 protein: CASSPSDNIRDTQYF. CDR3 nucleotide sequence: TGTGCCAGCAGCCCGTCGGACAACATTAGAGATACGCAGTATTTT.

This rearrangement joins TRBV6-5 to TRBJ1-2, with 9 bases aligning to TRBD1. CDR1 MNHEY and CDR2 SVGAGI come from the germline V gene. J gave up 6 bases and V 6 bases, and 8 bases lay outside the gene matches. The CDR3 has 14 residues. In DNA form, the CDR3 reads TGTGCCAGCAGCCCGACAGGGGGTTTGGATGGCTACACCTTC. This gives the protein CASSPTGGLDGYTF.

The V gene is TRBV27, the J gene TRBJ1-2; unclear D gene. Trimming pared 0 bases from V and 7 bases from J, leaving 9 bases between. Germline CDR1 reads MNHEY; CDR2 reads SMNVEV (reference sequence). The CDR3 consists of 13 residues. CDR3 in amino acids: CASSLSPGVGYTF. For the CDR3, the DNA is TGTGCCAGCAGTTTATCACCGGGAGTTGGCTACACCTTC.

The V and J genes are TRBV25-1 and TRBJ2-7; tentative D call: TRBD2 (5 bases). Per germline, CDR1 MGHDK and CDR2 SYGVNS. V dropped 4 bases and J dropped 1 base, with 11 bases sitting between them. The CDR3 covers 14 residues. For the CDR3, the DNA is TGTGCCAGCAGTGTAGGCCTAGCATCCTACGAGCAGTACTTC. This codes for CASSVGLASYEQYF.

This chain uses TRBV5-8 with TRBJ2-7; D call uncertain. V gave up 0 bases and J gave up 2 bases, with 9 bases separating them. Looked up from germline, CDR1 is SGHTS and CDR2 is YDEGEE. This CDR3 is built from 14 residues. CDR3 region: CASSLGSVTYEQYF. In nucleotides, the CDR3 is TGTGCCAGCAGCTTGGGGTCGGTTACCTACGAGCAGTACTTC.

The chain links TRBV6-5 to TRBJ1-5, with 8 bases identical to TRBD1. CDR1 MNHEY and CDR2 SVGAGI come from the germline V gene. The CDR3 length is 15 residues. Losses at the gene ends were 7 bases for V and 4 bases for J; bases not matched to a gene: 9. In DNA, the CDR3 is TGTGCCAGCATGGTCCACAGGGGGAGTAATCAGCCCCAGCATTTT. Translation: CASMVHRGSNQPQHF.

Comments on this clone: An end of the junction differs from the germline gene, which may be a read error. The chain recombines TRBV7-8 with TRBJ2-7; 7 bases agree with TRBD2. The CDR3 consists of 16 residues. Per the germline V gene, CDR1 is SGHVS and CDR2 is FQNEAQ. The CDR3 reads CASCLGSGGPLYEQYF. The CDR3 DNA follows: TGTGCCAGCTGCTTGGGCTCGGGGGGTCCGCTCTACGAGCAGTACTTC.

V and J are TRBV7-9 and TRBJ2-7, with unresolved D. CDR1 and CDR2 from the germline V gene are SEHNR and FQNEAQ (reference sequence). Trimming took off 3 bases at V and 5 bases at J, with 14 bases between the two ends. This CDR3 contains 14 residues. CDR3 amino acids: CASSFPWASNEQYF. The CDR3 DNA reads as TGTGCCAGCAGCTTCCCCTGGGCCAGTAACGAGCAGTACTTC.

The chain has TRBV19 and TRBJ1-4, with TRBD1 as a possible D gene (5 bases). Germline loops: CDR1 LNHDA, CDR2 SQIVND (reference sequence). With 2 bases removed from V and 5 bases from J, the gap between germline ends came to 15 bases. The length of the CDR3 is 16 residues. CDR3 region: CASSIFLDSPNEKLFF. The CDR3 DNA follows: TGTGCCAGTAGTATATTTCTTGACAGCCCGAATGAAAAACTGTTTTTT.

This rearrangement joins TRBV5-1 to TRBJ2-5; perhaps TRBD2 as D (6 bases). This CDR3 spans 14 amino acids. Germline CDR1 and CDR2: SGHRS and YFSETQ. Trimming took off 1 base at V and 0 bases at J, with 7 bases between the two ends. This CDR3 reads CASSLSSDQETQYF. CDR3 DNA: TGCGCCAGCAGCTTGTCTAGCGACCAAGAGACCCAGTACTTC.

The rearrangement uses TRBV7-9 and TRBJ2-7, with 10 bases aligning to TRBD1. Looked up from germline, CDR1 is SEHNR and CDR2 is FQNEAQ (reference sequence). J gave up 3 bases and V 3 bases, and 2 bases lay outside the gene matches. This CDR3 contains 14 residues. This chain's CDR3 is CASSFWDRGYEQYF. CDR3 DNA sequence: TGTGCCAGCAGCTTTTGGGACAGGGGCTACGAGCAGTACTTC.

V is TRBV27 and J is TRBJ2-2; 10 bases are a match to TRBD2. The germline CDR1 and CDR2 sequences are MNHEY and SMNVEV (reference sequence). J was trimmed by 6 bases and V by 5 bases; bases with no gene match: 6. The CDR3 consists of 15 residues. DNA for the CDR3: TGTGCCAGCAGTGTAGCGGGGGGCCGCGCCGGGGAGCTGTTTTTT. Translated: CASSVAGGRAGELFF.

This clone showed up just once. In DNA form, the CDR3 reads TGTGCCAGCTCGACGACTAGCGGGCGGAAATACGAGCAGTACTTC. Its translation is CASSTTSGRKYEQYF. The V gene is TRBV18, the J gene TRBJ2-7, with 10 bases identical to TRBD2. This CDR3 contains 15 residues. Trimming cost V 6 bases and J 4 bases; bases outside gene matches: 9. CDR1 and CDR2 (germline): KGHSH, LQKENI.

The chain recombines TRBV19 with TRBJ1-5; D gene unclear. V lost 2 bases and J 3 bases, leaving 11 bases between the germline ends. Germline CDR1 reads LNHDA; CDR2 reads SQIVND (reference sequence). There are 15 residues in the CDR3. The CDR3 spells CASSITDTANQPQHF. The DNA of the CDR3 is TGTGCCAGTAGTATAACCGACACAGCCAATCAGCCCCAGCATTTT.

V gene TRBV6-5 combines with J gene TRBJ1-2, with a tentative D call TRBD1 (5 bases). The germline CDR1 and CDR2 sequences are MNHEY and SVGAGI. The CDR3 loop spans 15 amino acids. The V and J ends lost 6 bases and 6 bases respectively, with 20 bases between them. The CDR3 nucleotides read TGTGCCAGCAGCCCCTTCCAGGGAGGACGGGATGGCTACACCTTC. This gives the protein CASSPFQGGRDGYTF.

This clone came up once. The V gene is TRBV4-1, the J gene TRBJ2-7, with a weak D call TRBD2 (5 bases). CDR3 size: 15 residues. Trimming removed 1 base from V and 2 bases from J, with 12 bases in between. Per the germline V gene, CDR1 is MGHRA and CDR2 is YSYEKL. The CDR3: CASSQGESPPYEQYF. The CDR3 region has the DNA TGCGCCAGCAGCCAAGGGGAGTCACCGCCCTACGAGCAGTACTTC.

The gene calls are TRBV4-1 and TRBJ1-6, with 10 bases fitting TRBD1. There are 15 residues in the CDR3. Germline CDR1 is MGHRA and CDR2 is YSYEKL. J was trimmed by 8 bases and V by 4 bases; bases with no gene match: 5. CDR3 residues: CASSPGQGGYSPLHF. The CDR3 DNA is TGCGCCAGCAGCCCAGGACAGGGGGGCTATTCACCCCTCCACTTT.

The chain combines TRBV19 with TRBJ1-4; D perhaps matches TRBD1 (5 bases). Germline lookup yields CDR1 LNHDA and CDR2 SQIVND (reference sequence). V lost 5 bases and J lost 0, with 10 bases in between. This CDR3 is built from 15 residues. CDR3 bases: TGTGCCAGTAGTGTAACAGGTGCAACTAATGAAAAACTGTTTTTT. Translation: CASSVTGATNEKLFF. Full variable domain (remainder filled in from reference TRBV19 and TRBJ1-4): DGGITQSPKYLFRKEGQNVTLSCEQNLNHDAMYWYRQDPGQGLRLIYYSQIVNDFQKGDIAEGYSVSREKKESFPLTVTSAQKNPTAFYLCASSVTGATNEKLFFGSGTQLSVL.

This clone has only a few counts. J is TRBJ2-7 and V is TRBV5-4, with TRBD2 identical over 9 bases. With V trimmed by 2 bases and J by 5 bases, 11 bases remained unmatched. CDR3 length: 16 residues. CDR1 and CDR2 (germline): SGHNT, YYREEE (reference sequence). The CDR3 is CASSFGWRGGPNEQYF. The DNA of the CDR3 is TGTGCCAGCAGCTTTGGTTGGCGGGGGGGCCCAAACGAGCAGTACTTC.

The chain joins TRBV6-5 to TRBJ2-1; perhaps TRBD2 as D (6 bases). Trimming shortened V by 5 bases and J by 0 bases, and 11 bases separated the two germline ends. The germline V gene encodes CDR1 MNHEY and CDR2 SVGAGI. The CDR3 consists of 15 residues. The CDR3 loop is CASSRGASSYNEQFF. CDR3 DNA: TGTGCCAGCAGTCGCGGGGCGAGCTCCTACAATGAGCAGTTCTTC.

A few counts support this clone. The chain is built from TRBV4-3 and TRBJ1-1; TRBD1 aligns across 7 bases. The CDR3 sequence is 15 residues long. CDR1 and CDR2 (germline): LGHNA, YSLEER. The junction had 12 bases not matched to a gene; V was cut back by 1 base and J by 10 bases. Written as DNA, the CDR3 is TGCGCCAGCAGCCAAGTCCGACAGGGAAATGACGGAGCTTTCTTT. Amino acid sequence: CASSQVRQGNDGAFF.